The 3 T cell receptor beta chains reported below all come from one sample, sequenced in a study of shared clonotypes between healthy human individuals. Sequenced by immunoSEQ multiplex PCR; TCRdb stores in-frame clones only, minus some. The table lists some 530,000 clones, over 75% of them singletons. Sequenced material: PBMCs. The receptors were sampled from a woman between 40 and 55 years old in good health. Some clones in this sample may be carry-over from other donors' samples.

The rearrangement uses TRBV5-4 and TRBJ2-5; D unresolved. With 0 bases removed from V and 2 bases from J, the gap between germline ends came to 11 bases. Germline V gene sequence: CDR1 SGHNT, CDR2 YYREEE (reference sequence). CDR3 length: 15 amino acids. CDR3 loop: CASSLASWGQETQYF. In DNA form, the CDR3 reads TGTGCCAGCAGCTTGGCCAGCTGGGGACAAGAGACCCAGTACTTC.

The chain combines TRBV4-1 with TRBJ2-1, with D perhaps TRBD1 or TRBD2 (6 bases each). Trimming cost V 4 bases and J 5 bases, with 21 bases left between them. CDR1 and CDR2 from the germline V gene are MGHRA and YSYEKL. This CDR3 contains 17 residues. The CDR3 nucleotides read TGCGCCAGCAGCCGCGCTCCCGGAGGGCAGGGGAACAATGAGCAGTTCTTC. This encodes CASSRAPGGQGNNEQFF.

The chain links TRBV5-1 to TRBJ2-1, with D possibly TRBD1 on 6 matching bases. V shed 0 bases and J shed 2 bases, with 9 bases lying between them. CDR3 length: 15 residues. The germline V gene has CDR1 SGHRS and CDR2 YFSETQ. The CDR3, as DNA: TGCGCCAGCAGCTTGGAGACAGGTACCTACAATGAGCAGTTCTTC. Its translation: CASSLETGTYNEQFF.